This TCR beta chain was retrieved from a study of shared clonotypes between healthy human individuals. Whole-study findings and limits: What rarefaction showed was incomplete sorted-subset sequencing despite large depth. It was the few donors that limited the genetic and exposure-history diversity represented.

TCRdb's table, derived via immunoSEQ multiplex PCR, lists solely in-frame clones and lacks some. The profile shows hundreds of thousands of clones, about 92% of them singletons. Of note for this clone: As yet, its antigen is unknown.

Naive CD8 cells lacked CD45RO and underwent positive selection for CCR7, leaving out terminally differentiated effector memory CD45RA+ cells. The CDR3 runs 15 residues. CDR1 is SNHLY and CDR2 is FYNNEI in the germline V gene. Deletions cut 4 bases from V and 5 bases from J, with 14 bases between. This chain joins TRBV2 and TRBJ2-2; weak D call: TRBD2 (5 bases). Source material: naive CD8+ T cells sorted from blood. This TCR came from a man under 40 in good health. The CDR3 region has the DNA TGTGCCAGCAGTGGGCGAGGGTGGCGGACCGGGGAGCTGTTTTTT. This gives the protein CASSGRGWRTGELFF.